This is a list of T cell receptor beta chains from one sample in a study of early T cells in non-severe SARS-CoV-2 infection. TCRdb reprocessed the 5' RACE reads with MiXCR, giving one entry per CDR3 protein. In the table there are roughly 40,000 distinct CDR3 sequences, about 6% of which are singletons. Sequencing used whole blood. These receptors were collected from an adult who was a healthcare worker with PCR-confirmed SARS-CoV-2 infection or an uninfected control (not recorded which). CDR3s include the opening cysteine and the closing phenylalanine or tryptophan. A D gene is named only where the DNA matches it firmly. The size field is filled for only some rows; it gives once, few, many or a size class.

>TRBV10-1|many|TRBJ2-1|TRBD1
TGCGCCAGTCGGGACAGGGCCGACCCAGGGCGGTCCCCCCCCCATGAGCAGTTCTTC
CASRDRADPGRSPPHEQFF
>TRBV9|many|TRBJ1-6|TRBD1
TGTGCCAGCAGCCAGGGGGCAGGTTCACCCCTCCACTTT
CASSQGAGSPLHF
>TRBV29-1|many|TRBJ2-1|TRBD2
TGCAGCGTTGAGTGGAGGGGAGCGGGGACCGCCTACAATGAGCAGTTCTTC
CSVEWRGAGTAYNEQFF
>TRBV7-8|many|TRBJ2-5|.
TGTGCCAGCAGCTTATTGTCTAGCGCTGGAGAGACCCAGTACTTC
CASSLLSSAGETQYF
>TRBV2|few|TRBJ2-2|.
TGTGCCAGCAGTTGGAGGGAGGTCGGGGAGCTGTTTTTT
CASSWREVGELFF
>TRBV5-1|many|TRBJ2-1|TRBD2
TGCGCCAGCAGCTTGGACGCGGGAGGGCTGATGAGGCAGTTCTTC
CASSLDAGGLMRQFF
>TRBV13|few|TRBJ2-5|TRBD2
TGTGCCAGCAGCCCTCGCGCGACTAGCGGGAGTGCAGAGACCCAGTACTTC
CASSPRATSGSAETQYF
>TRBV6-6|many|TRBJ2-5|.
TGTGCCAGCAAAGAGTACCAAGAGACCCAGTACTTC
CASKEYQETQYF
>TRBV7-8|many|TRBJ2-1|.
TGTGCCAGCAGCTTAGCCTTTAGCGGAGATTCCTACAATGAGCAGTTCTTC
CASSLAFSGDSYNEQFF
>TRBV7-2|many|TRBJ2-7|TRBD2
TGTGCCAGCACCCGGACTAGCGGGAACTACGAGCAGTACTTC
CASTRTSGNYEQYF
>TRBV7-9|few|TRBJ1-3|.
TGTGCCAGCAGTCAGGCGGGAAACACCATATATTTT
CASSQAGNTIYF
>TRBV4-1|many|TRBJ2-7|TRBD1
TGCGCCAGCAGCCCGGGACAGGGGGGCGAGCAGTACTTC
CASSPGQGGEQYF
>TRBV4-1|many|TRBJ2-6|.
TGCGCCAGCAGCCAAGAGGAGGGTTCTATGGGGGCCAACGTCCTGACTTTC
CASSQEEGSMGANVLTF
>TRBV6-2/TRBV6-3|.|TRBJ2-5|.
TGTGCCAGCAGCTCCCGGGACCCGCAAGAGACCCAGTACTTC
CASSSRDPQETQYF
>TRBV5-4|many|TRBJ2-5|.
TGTGCCAGCAGCTCTGTCGGCCAAGAGACCCAGTACTTC
CASSSVGQETQYF
>TRBV2|many|TRBJ1-5|TRBD1
TGTGCCAGCAGAAAGACAGGGTCCAATCAGCCCCAGCATTTT
CASRKTGSNQPQHF
>TRBV20-1|few|TRBJ2-3|TRBD2
TGCAGTGCCCCGAAGACTAGCGCCACAGATACGCAGTATTTT
CSAPKTSATDTQYF
>TRBV27|.|TRBJ2-3|.
TGTGCCAGCAGTTTGACGACAGCTACAGATACGCAGTATTTT
CASSLTTATDTQYF
>TRBV20-1|many|TRBJ2-1|.
TGCAGTGCTAGAGATCAGGGGATTGAGCAGTTCTTC
CSARDQGIEQFF
>TRBV9|few|TRBJ2-1|.
TGTGCCAGCAGCGTAGTAGCGTGGGATGAGCAGTTCTTC
CASSVVAWDEQFF
>TRBV12-3/TRBV12-4|many|TRBJ2-1|.
TGTGCCAGCAGTTTACCCGAAGGCTCCTACAATGAGCAGTTCTTC
CASSLPEGSYNEQFF
>TRBV6-5|many|TRBJ1-2|.
TGTGCCAGCGGGGGGCCCGGCGGGAGCTATGGCTACACCTTC
CASGGPGGSYGYTF
>TRBV7-9|many|TRBJ2-7|.
TGTGCCAGCAGCCCGGGGGCAGGCCAGTACGAGCAGTACTTC
CASSPGAGQYEQYF
>TRBV3-1|.|TRBJ1-1|.
TGTGCCAGCAGCCAAATCCTCCTCCCGGGGGAAACTGAAGCTTTCTTT
CASSQILLPGETEAFF
>TRBV29-1|many|TRBJ2-7|TRBD2
TGCAGCGTTGGACTAGCGGGATTCCACGAGCAGTACTTC
CSVGLAGFHEQYF
>TRBV2|.|TRBJ1-6|.
TGTGCCAGCAGTGAAGCTCGGGGACCTTCACCCCTCCACTTT
CASSEARGPSPLHF
>TRBV28|many|TRBJ2-5|.
TGTGCCAGCAGTTTATCGGGGCACCAAGAGACCCAGTACTTC
CASSLSGHQETQYF
>TRBV10-1|many|TRBJ2-3|TRBD1
TGCGCCAGCACCGGGACAGGCACAGATACGCAGTATTTT
CASTGTGTDTQYF
>TRBV2|many|TRBJ2-5|.
TGTGCCAGCAGTGAACAGGGTACCCAAGAGACCCAGTACTTC
CASSEQGTQETQYF
>TRBV7-2|many|TRBJ2-1|.
TGTGCCAGCAGCCTAAAGGGACTGGCCGACGAGGAGCAGTTCTTC
CASSLKGLADEEQFF
>TRBV5-5|many|TRBJ1-1|.
TGTGCCAGCAGCTCCCCCCATCGGGGGGTGGACACTGAAGCTTTCTTT
CASSSPHRGVDTEAFF
>TRBV3-1|many|TRBJ2-1|.
TGTGCCAGCAGCCAAGACGGTCTAACTCACAATGAGCAGTTCTTC
CASSQDGLTHNEQFF
>TRBV10-2|medium-sized|TRBJ1-5|.
TGCGCCAGCAGTGAGATTAATACAGGGAGAGGGGGCAATCAGCCCCAGCATTTT
CASSEINTGRGGNQPQHF
>TRBV6-2/TRBV6-3|many|TRBJ2-1|.
TGTGCCAGCAGTTACTCGATGTCTGGAGTAAGTAATGAGCAGTTCTTC
CASSYSMSGVSNEQFF
>TRBV12-3/TRBV12-4|many|TRBJ2-1|.
TGTGCCAGCAGGACCCCTAACAATGAGCAGTTCTTC
CASRTPNNEQFF
>TRBV10-3|many|TRBJ2-3|TRBD2
TGTGCCATCAGCCCACTAGCGGAACAAAGCACAGATACGCAGTATTTT
CAISPLAEQSTDTQYF
>TRBV15|many|TRBJ2-3|.
TGTGCCACCAGCAGAGAAACGGCTAGCACAGATACGCAGTATTTT
CATSRETASTDTQYF
>TRBV10-2|many|TRBJ2-7|.
TGCGCCAGCAGTGTTTGGACGGGAGCCTACGAGCAGTACTTC
CASSVWTGAYEQYF
>TRBV29-1|few|TRBJ2-5|.
TGCAGCGTTGAAACAGGGATGAACCAAGAGACCCAGTACTTC
CSVETGMNQETQYF
>TRBV5-6|.|TRBJ1-2|.
TGTGCCAGCAGCTTGGCGGCATTGCCCCTCTATGGCTACACCTTC
CASSLAALPLYGYTF
>TRBV20-1|many|TRBJ2-7|.
TGCAGTGCTAGAAAAGGTCAATCCGGCTACGAGCAGTACTTC
CSARKGQSGYEQYF
>TRBV7-9|.|TRBJ2-7|TRBD1
TGTGCCAGCAGCTTCGGGGACAGGGTCTACGAGCAGTACTTC
CASSFGDRVYEQYF
>TRBV6-5|few|TRBJ2-3|TRBD1
TGTGCCAGCAGTTATCGGACAGGGGACACAGATACGCAGTATTTT
CASSYRTGDTDTQYF
>TRBV3-1|many|TRBJ2-2|TRBD2
TGTGCCAGCAGCCAGGGGGGGGCCGGGGAGCTGTTTTTT
CASSQGGAGELFF
>TRBV12-3/TRBV12-4|many|TRBJ1-1|.
TGTGCCAGCAGTTTCTTGACAGAAGCTTTCTTT
CASSFLTEAFF
>TRBV10-3|medium-sized|TRBJ2-1|.
TGTGCCTCCCTTGCGGCCGACCTTTACAATGAGCAGTTCTTC
CASLAADLYNEQFF
>TRBV7-3|many|TRBJ2-5|.
TGTGCCAGCAGCTTAACTAGCGGAGAGACCCAGTACTTC
CASSLTSGETQYF